A single sample is the source of the 29 T cell receptor beta chains below, sequenced in a study of T-cell memory formation after mild COVID-19. TCRdb itself ran the 5' RACE reads through MiXCR, one entry per CDR3 protein. The sample shows about 560,000 distinct CDR3 sequences, over 15% of them seen only once. The material sequenced was PBMCs or a T cell subset sorted from them (not recorded which). Receptors were obtained from an adult woman who had mild COVID-19 (a few samples of this study predate the infection). Cell type and time point are not known.

The chain recombines TRBV20-1 with TRBJ2-1, with 10 positions matching TRBD2. The V gene end was trimmed by 5 bases and the J gene end by 4 bases; junction bases not matched to a gene: 8. CDR3 length: 15 amino acids. The germline gives CDR1 DFQATT, CDR2 SNEGSKA (reference sequence). For the CDR3, the DNA is TGCAGTGCTTTCCACAGCGGGGGGGCATACAATGAGCAGTTCTTC. It encodes CSAFHSGGAYNEQFF.

This chain joins TRBV20-1 and TRBJ2-5, with TRBD2 identical over 14 bases. CDR3 size: 14 residues. Germline loops: CDR1 DFQATT, CDR2 SNEGSKA (reference sequence). V shed 7 bases and J 2 bases; nucleotides not matched to a gene: 3. The CDR3 DNA is TGCAGTGGACTAGCGGGGGGGATTCAAGAGACCCAGTACTTC. Translated, it gives CSGLAGGIQETQYF.

Many counts were recorded for this clonotype. V gene TRBV18 combines with J gene TRBJ2-1; D tentatively reads TRBD1 or TRBD2 (5 bases each). V gave up 1 base and J gave up 4 bases, with 8 bases separating them. Germline lookup yields CDR1 KGHSH and CDR2 LQKENI. This CDR3 is 14 amino acids long. The CDR3 is CASSPQGPYNEQFF. DNA for the CDR3: TGTGCCAGCTCACCACAGGGACCATACAATGAGCAGTTCTTC.

This clonotype was found a few times. The gene calls are TRBV4-2 and TRBJ1-2; the D is unclear. V lost 1 base and J lost 2, with 11 bases in between. The germline V gene encodes CDR1 LGHNA and CDR2 YNFKEQ. The CDR3 sequence is 15 residues long. CDR3 sequence reads: CASSQVKAENYGYTF. In DNA form, the CDR3 reads TGTGCCAGCAGCCAAGTAAAGGCAGAAAACTATGGCTACACCTTC.

This clonotype was counted only a few times. The V gene is TRBV5-1, the J gene TRBJ2-5; a possible D gene is TRBD2 (6 bases). The CDR3 length is 16 residues. CDR1 is SGHRS, CDR2 YFSETQ, per germline. V was trimmed by 0 bases and J by 0 bases, leaving 12 bases between them. The CDR3 DNA reads TGCGCCAGCAGCTTGGCCCCGGAGGGGTACCAAGAGACCCAGTACTTC. It translates to CASSLAPEGYQETQYF.

The chain has TRBV5-1 and TRBJ2-7, with 7 bases matching TRBD2. The V and J ends lost 7 bases and 6 bases, in that order; junction bases with no gene match: 7. Germline V lookup: CDR1 SGHRS, CDR2 YFSETQ. The CDR3 is made up of 12 amino acids. The CDR3 sequence: CASCSGDLEQYF. The CDR3 coding sequence is TGCGCCAGCTGCAGCGGGGACCTCGAGCAGTACTTC.

This clonotype was observed a handful of times. The CDR3 protein is CASSPNGYNEQFF. In nucleotides, the CDR3 is TGTGCCAGCAGCCCGAACGGCTACAATGAGCAGTTCTTC. The chain carries TRBV7-3 and TRBJ2-1; D unclear. Trimming pared 5 bases from V and 3 bases from J, leaving 8 bases between. This CDR3 region has 13 residues. Germline lookup yields CDR1 SGHTA and CDR2 FQGTGA.

V gene TRBV12-5 combines with J gene TRBJ1-1; 7 bases line up with TRBD1. Germline-derived CDR1 and CDR2 are LGHNT and FRNRAP. V lost 5 bases, J lost 4 bases, and 13 bases stayed unmatched. The CDR3 runs 16 residues. The CDR3 region is CASGGRQGKRSTEAFF. The CDR3 nucleotides read TGTGCTAGTGGTGGGAGACAGGGAAAGAGGAGCACTGAAGCTTTCTTT. The whole variable domain, remainder taken from reference TRBV12-5 and TRBJ1-1, is DARVTQTPRHKVTEMGQEVTMRCQPILGHNTVFWYRQTMMQGLELLAYFRNRAPLDDSGMPKDRFSAEMPDATLATLKIQPSEPRDSAVYFCASGGRQGKRSTEAFFGQGTRLTVV.

This sequence joins TRBV12-3 or TRBV12-4 and TRBJ1-1, with D possibly TRBD1 on 5 matching bases. The CDR3 totals 16 residues. V dropped 5 bases and J dropped 1 base, with 17 bases sitting between them. Written as DNA, the CDR3 is TGTGCCAGCAGTGCTCGACAGTTAACCAAGAACACTGAAGCTTTCTTT. Protein: CASSARQLTKNTEAFF.

The genes are TRBV3-1 and TRBJ2-3; 10 bases fit TRBD2. J gave up 2 bases and V 6 bases, and 5 bases lay outside the gene matches. The germline gives CDR1 LGHDT, CDR2 YNNKEL (reference sequence). The CDR3 sequence is 15 residues long. CDR3 amino acids: CASSYGTSATDTQYF. Here the CDR3 DNA reads TGTGCCAGCAGTTACGGGACTAGCGCCACAGATACGCAGTATTTT.

The rearrangement uses TRBV27 and TRBJ2-7; D unclear. The V gene lost 0 bases and the J gene lost 5 bases, with 8 bases spanning the gap. The CDR3 runs 13 residues. In germline, CDR1 is MNHEY, CDR2 SMNVEV (reference sequence). CDR3 bases: TGTGCCAGCAGTTTATCGGCTGGCCACGAGCAGTACTTC. Translated, it gives CASSLSAGHEQYF.

This clonotype was found once. This chain connects TRBV29-1 to TRBJ1-1; no firm D call. Germline lookup yields CDR1 SQVTM and CDR2 ANQGSEA. V was shortened by 3 bases and J by 0 bases, with 17 bases between the two germline ends. CDR3 length: 16 amino acids. CDR3 in amino acids: CSVDLQPPNLNTEAFF. The CDR3 DNA sequence: TGCAGCGTTGATCTCCAGCCTCCTAACTTGAACACTGAAGCTTTCTTT.

The chain is built from TRBV6-2 or TRBV6-3 and TRBJ2-5; 12 nucleotides align to TRBD1. This CDR3 spans 15 amino acids. Trimming at V came to 5 bases and at J to 5 bases, leaving 6 bases not matched to a gene. Germline V gives CDR1 MNHEY, CDR2 SVGEGT. The CDR3, as DNA: TGTGCCAGCAGTCCGGGACAGGGGGCCCGGGAGACCCAGTACTTC. This translates into CASSPGQGARETQYF.

This clonotype was found many times. The chain combines TRBV5-6 with TRBJ2-7, with D possibly TRBD1 on 6 matching bases. Trimming pared 5 bases from V and 6 bases from J, leaving 18 bases between. From germline, CDR1 is SGHDT and CDR2 YYEEEE. There are 14 residues in the CDR3. This CDR3 reads CASSGLTGSVEQYF. The CDR3 region has the DNA TGTGCCAGCAGTGGGTTAACAGGGTCGGTCGAGCAGTACTTC.

This clonotype has just a few counts. This chain uses TRBV4-1 with TRBJ1-2, with TRBD1 matching 9 bases. The junction had 13 bases not matched to a gene; V was cut back by 7 bases and J by 4 bases. Germline V gives CDR1 MGHRA, CDR2 YSYEKL. The CDR3 loop spans 16 amino acids. CDR3 protein: CASTSEGGQGFYGYTF. CDR3 nucleotides: TGCGCCAGCACCTCCGAGGGGGGACAGGGTTTCTATGGCTACACCTTC.

This clonotype was found a few times. The chain couples TRBV6-5 to TRBJ2-1; 13 positions agree with TRBD2. This CDR3 region has 18 residues. The J segment lost 4 bases and the V segment lost 5 bases, leaving 11 bases of the junction unmatched. Germline loops: CDR1 MNHEY, CDR2 SVGAGI. CDR3 sequence reads: CASSDRSGLAGPYNEQFF. The CDR3 DNA is TGTGCCAGCAGTGACCGTTCGGGACTAGCGGGGCCTTACAATGAGCAGTTCTTC.

The rearrangement uses TRBV5-1 and TRBJ2-7, with 8 nucleotides matching TRBD2. This CDR3 has 16 amino acids. Germline-derived CDR1 and CDR2 are SGHRS and YFSETQ. The V and J ends lost 0 bases and 0 bases, in that order; junction bases with no gene match: 5. The CDR3: CASSLGPGLGSYEQYF. As DNA, the CDR3 is TGCGCCAGCAGCTTGGGTCCGGGACTAGGCTCCTACGAGCAGTACTTC.

The genes are TRBV11-2 and TRBJ2-1; TRBD2 agrees at 8 bases. Looked up from germline, CDR1 is SGHAT and CDR2 is FQNNGV. V lost 5 bases, J lost 6 bases, and 12 bases stayed unmatched. The CDR3 is made up of 16 amino acids. CDR3 protein: CASSRPGLASRNEQFF. The CDR3 region has the DNA TGTGCCAGCAGCCGGCCTGGACTAGCAAGTCGCAATGAGCAGTTCTTC.

This clonotype was seen only a few times. V is TRBV6-5 and J is TRBJ1-1; the match to TRBD1 covers 8 bases. Germline V gene data show CDR1 as MNHEY and CDR2 as SVGAGI. Trimming removed 2 bases from V and 1 base from J; junction bases left unmatched: 6. This CDR3 comprises 16 residues. CDR3 sequence: CASSYRGGTGNTEAFF. CDR3 sequence (DNA): TGTGCCAGCAGTTACCGGGGCGGGACAGGGAACACTGAAGCTTTCTTT.

This chain uses TRBV5-1 with TRBJ2-2; weak D call: TRBD2 (6 bases). Per germline, CDR1 SGHRS and CDR2 YFSETQ. The CDR3 is made up of 16 amino acids. V dropped 4 bases and J dropped 5 bases, with 18 bases sitting between them. CDR3 sequence: CASSLIGSGSTGELFF. Written as DNA, the CDR3 is TGCGCCAGCAGCCTAATCGGGAGCGGGTCTACCGGGGAGCTGTTTTTT.

This clonotype was counted ten times or more. The V gene is TRBV7-6, the J gene TRBJ1-5, with D unclear. The CDR3 extends over 15 amino acids. CDR1 is SGHVS, CDR2 FNYEAQ, per germline. Deletions cut 5 bases from V and 0 bases from J, with 11 bases between. The CDR3 reads CASSLTGSSNQPQHF. The CDR3 coding sequence is TGTGCCAGCAGCCTGACTGGAAGTAGCAATCAGCCCCAGCATTTT.

This clonotype has more than one count but fewer than ten. The chain couples TRBV9 to TRBJ1-1, with D possibly being TRBD1 (5 bases). The CDR3 is made up of 17 amino acids. Germline lookup yields CDR1 SGDLS and CDR2 YYNGEE. The V gene lost 0 bases and the J gene lost 1 base, with 16 bases spanning the gap. The CDR3 nucleotides read TGTGCCAGCAGCGTAGGCGGGGACCTCGTCGGGAACACTGAAGCTTTCTTT. This gives the protein CASSVGGDLVGNTEAFF.

The V and J genes are TRBV20-1 and TRBJ2-7; 10 bases are a match to TRBD1. The CDR3 loop spans 14 amino acids. Germline lookup yields CDR1 DFQATT and CDR2 SNEGSKA (reference sequence). After removal of 6 bases from V and 0 bases from J, the junction contained 5 bases not matched to a gene. Written as DNA, the CDR3 is TGCAGTGCCCGTGGGACAGGGGCCTCCTACGAGCAGTACTTC. Residues: CSARGTGASYEQYF.

This clonotype was observed a handful of times. V and J are TRBV14 and TRBJ2-7; no firm D call. This CDR3 spans 12 amino acids. CDR1 is SGHDN, CDR2 FVKESK, per germline. V lost 1 base, J lost 6 bases, and 7 bases lay in between. CDR3 in amino acids: CASSQARSEQYF. DNA for the CDR3: TGTGCCAGCAGCCAAGCTAGGAGCGAGCAGTACTTC. The whole variable domain, filled in from reference TRBV14 and TRBJ2-7, reads EAGVTQFPSHSVIEKGQTVTLRCDPISGHDNLYWYRRVMGKEIKFLLHFVKESKQDESGMPNNRFLAERTGGTYSTLKVQPAELEDSGVYFCASSQARSEQYFGPGTRLTVT.

The chain joins TRBV5-4 to TRBJ2-1, with 14 bases identical to TRBD2. Unmatched junction bases numbered 7, after V lost 4 bases and J lost 4 bases. The CDR3 is made up of 17 amino acids. Germline loops: CDR1 SGHNT, CDR2 YYREEE (reference sequence). CDR3 region: CASSPRGLAGGYNEQFF. CDR3 DNA sequence: TGTGCCAGCAGCCCTCGTGGACTAGCGGGAGGATACAATGAGCAGTTCTTC.

This clonotype turned up a few times. This chain joins TRBV7-9 and TRBJ2-5; the D gene is possibly TRBD1 (6 bases). Trimming shortened V by 4 bases and J by 4 bases, and 19 bases separated the two germline ends. The CDR3 covers 16 residues. Germline V gene lookup returns CDR1 SEHNR and CDR2 FQNEAQ (reference sequence). The CDR3 sequence: CASSSTLDSRRETQYF. CDR3 bases: TGTGCCAGCAGCTCCACCCTGGACAGCCGAAGAGAGACCCAGTACTTC. Filled out from reference TRBV7-9 and TRBJ2-5, the complete variable domain reads DTGVSQNPRHKITKRGQNVTFRCDPISEHNRLYWYRQTLGQGPEFLTYFQNEAQLEKSRLLSDRFSAERPKGSFSTLEIQRTEQGDSAMYLCASSSTLDSRRETQYFGPGTRLLVL.

The chain couples TRBV7-2 to TRBJ1-4; 10 bases line up with TRBD1. CDR1 is SGHTA, CDR2 FQGNSA, per germline. The CDR3 length is 16 residues. V lost 1 base, J lost 5 bases, and 4 bases stayed unmatched. CDR3 region: CASSLGTGGTNEKLFF. CDR3 coding DNA: TGTGCCAGCAGCTTAGGGACAGGGGGGACCAATGAAAAACTGTTTTTT.

V and J are TRBV24-1 and TRBJ2-3; 7 nucleotides line up with TRBD1. The trim removed 4 bases at V and 4 bases at J, leaving 10 bases unmatched. The CDR3 consists of 16 residues. The germline gives CDR1 KGHDR, CDR2 SFDVKD. In DNA form, the CDR3 reads TGTGCCACCAGTGACCGAAGACTACAGGGGTCAGATACGCAGTATTTT. Translation: CATSDRRLQGSDTQYF.

The V gene is TRBV7-9, the J gene TRBJ2-7; D remains ambiguous. The CDR3 is 14 amino acids. Trimming stripped 5 bases from V and 2 bases from J, with 13 bases between. The V gene's germline CDR1 is SEHNR and CDR2 FQNEAQ (reference sequence). CDR3 nucleotides: TGTGCCAGCAGCCCCCAGGTACAGACCTACGAGCAGTACTTC. Amino acid sequence: CASSPQVQTYEQYF.